This T cell receptor (beta chain) was obtained from a study of blood T cell repertoires in COVID-19. Whole-study context: COVID-19 samples collected from the United States, Italy and Spain covered acute and convalescent phases. PBMCs, B-cell-depleted T cells, or T cells provided the cDNA or gDNA that made up the material.

Original processing notes: Nucleated cell number was recorded as an estimate derived from reference gene primer amplification. The protocol was immunoSEQ multiplex PCR, while the TCRdb copy is restricted to in-frame clones and leaves out a portion. Clonal size and the V and J genes are those of that table, whereas D and trimming came from the DNA. The sample carries about 80,000 clones, roughly 79% recorded once. The CDR3 length is 15 residues. V lost 7 bases and J lost 5; bases outside the gene matches: 13. The germline V gene encodes CDR1 SNHLY and CDR2 FYNNEI. The sequenced sample consisted of peripheral blood. The chain recombines TRBV2 with TRBJ2-5; 7 bases agree with TRBD2. This TCR derives from a human donor in a cohort sampled during active COVID-19. CDR3 amino acids: CASTLLGGSGETQYF. CDR3 DNA: TGTGCCAGCACCCTCTTGGGGGGGTCGGGGGAGACCCAGTACTTC.